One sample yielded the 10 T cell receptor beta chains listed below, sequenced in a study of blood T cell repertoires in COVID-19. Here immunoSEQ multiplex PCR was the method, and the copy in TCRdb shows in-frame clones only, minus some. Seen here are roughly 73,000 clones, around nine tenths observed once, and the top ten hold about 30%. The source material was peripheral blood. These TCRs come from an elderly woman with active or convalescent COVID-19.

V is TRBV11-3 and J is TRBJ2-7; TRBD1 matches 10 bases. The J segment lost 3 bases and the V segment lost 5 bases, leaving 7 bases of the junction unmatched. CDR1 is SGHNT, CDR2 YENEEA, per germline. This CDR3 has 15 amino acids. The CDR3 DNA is TGTGCCAGCAGCCCGACAGGGGGCGGTGGCTACGAGCAGTACTTC. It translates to CASSPTGGGGYEQYF.

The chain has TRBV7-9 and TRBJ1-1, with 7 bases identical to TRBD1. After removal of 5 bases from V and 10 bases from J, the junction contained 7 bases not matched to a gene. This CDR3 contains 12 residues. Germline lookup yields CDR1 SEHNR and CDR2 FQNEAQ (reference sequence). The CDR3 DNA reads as TGTGCCAGCAGCCTAGACAGGGAACGAGCTTTCTTT. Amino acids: CASSLDRERAFF.

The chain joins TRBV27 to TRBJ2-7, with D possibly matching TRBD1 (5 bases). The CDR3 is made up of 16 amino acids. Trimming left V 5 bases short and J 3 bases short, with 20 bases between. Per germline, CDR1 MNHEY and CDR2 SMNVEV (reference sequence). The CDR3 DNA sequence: TGTGCCAGCAGTCCTAGGAGCAGGGCCGAGTTCTACGAGCAGTACTTC. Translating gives CASSPRSRAEFYEQYF.

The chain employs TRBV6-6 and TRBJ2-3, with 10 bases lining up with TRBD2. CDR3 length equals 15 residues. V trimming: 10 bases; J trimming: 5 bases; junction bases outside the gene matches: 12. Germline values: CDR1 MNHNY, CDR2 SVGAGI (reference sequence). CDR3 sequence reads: CATEGAGGPQDTQYF. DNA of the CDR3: TGTGCCACCGAGGGAGCGGGGGGGCCTCAAGATACGCAGTATTTT.

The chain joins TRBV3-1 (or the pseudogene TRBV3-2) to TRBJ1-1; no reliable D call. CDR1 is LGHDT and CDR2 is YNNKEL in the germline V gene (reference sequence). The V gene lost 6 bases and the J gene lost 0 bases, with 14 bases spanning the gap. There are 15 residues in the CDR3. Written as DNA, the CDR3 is TGTGCCAGCAGGAGCAACCACCTTATGAACACTGAAGCTTTCTTT. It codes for CASRSNHLMNTEAFF.

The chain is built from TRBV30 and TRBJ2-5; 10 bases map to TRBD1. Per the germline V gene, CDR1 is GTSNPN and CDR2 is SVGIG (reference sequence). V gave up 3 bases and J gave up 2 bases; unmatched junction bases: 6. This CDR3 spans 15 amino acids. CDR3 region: CAWRAGTGVQETQYF. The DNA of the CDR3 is TGTGCCTGGAGAGCTGGGACAGGGGTTCAAGAGACCCAGTACTTC.

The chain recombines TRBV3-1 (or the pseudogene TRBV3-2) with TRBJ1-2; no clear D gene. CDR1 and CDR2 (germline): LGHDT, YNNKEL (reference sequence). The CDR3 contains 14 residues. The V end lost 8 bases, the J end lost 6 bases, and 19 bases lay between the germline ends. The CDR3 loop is CASQSLQGRDGYTF. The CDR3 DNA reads TGTGCCAGCCAATCCCTACAAGGGAGAGATGGCTACACCTTC.

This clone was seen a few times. DNA of the CDR3: TGTGCCAGCAGTGAAGGCTTGGAGGGTGAAGCTTTCTTT. Amino acids: CASSEGLEGEAFF. The chain joins TRBV6-1 to TRBJ1-1; D gene uncertain. V lost 1 base and J lost 7, with 10 bases in between. The length of the CDR3 is 13 residues. Germline values: CDR1 MNHNS, CDR2 SASEGT.

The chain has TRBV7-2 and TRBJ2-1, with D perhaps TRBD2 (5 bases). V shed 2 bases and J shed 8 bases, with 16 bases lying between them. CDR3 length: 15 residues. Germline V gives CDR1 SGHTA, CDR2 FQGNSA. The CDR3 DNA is TGTGCCAGCAGCTTAAGCGGAACATCGGTCGATGAGCAGTTCTTC. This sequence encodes CASSLSGTSVDEQFF. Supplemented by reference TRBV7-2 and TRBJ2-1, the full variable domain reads GAGVSQSPSNKVTEKGKDVELRCDPISGHTALYWYRQSLGQGLEFLIYFQGNSAPDKSGLPSDRFSAERTGGSVSTLTIQRTQQEDSAVYLCASSLSGTSVDEQFFGPGTRLTVL.

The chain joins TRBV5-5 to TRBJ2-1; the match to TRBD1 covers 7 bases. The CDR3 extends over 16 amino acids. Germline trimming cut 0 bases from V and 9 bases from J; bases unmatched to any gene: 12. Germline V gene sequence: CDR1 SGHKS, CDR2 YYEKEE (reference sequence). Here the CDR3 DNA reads TGTGCCAGCAGCTTGGAGAACAGGGGCCCGGTCGGTGAGCAGTTCTTC. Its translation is CASSLENRGPVGEQFF. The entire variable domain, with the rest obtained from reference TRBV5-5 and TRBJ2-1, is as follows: DAGVTQSPTHLIKTRGQQVTLRCSPISGHKSVSWYQQVLGQGPQFIFQYYEKEERGRGNFPDRFSARQFPNYSSELNVNALLLGDSALYLCASSLENRGPVGEQFFGPGTRLTVL.